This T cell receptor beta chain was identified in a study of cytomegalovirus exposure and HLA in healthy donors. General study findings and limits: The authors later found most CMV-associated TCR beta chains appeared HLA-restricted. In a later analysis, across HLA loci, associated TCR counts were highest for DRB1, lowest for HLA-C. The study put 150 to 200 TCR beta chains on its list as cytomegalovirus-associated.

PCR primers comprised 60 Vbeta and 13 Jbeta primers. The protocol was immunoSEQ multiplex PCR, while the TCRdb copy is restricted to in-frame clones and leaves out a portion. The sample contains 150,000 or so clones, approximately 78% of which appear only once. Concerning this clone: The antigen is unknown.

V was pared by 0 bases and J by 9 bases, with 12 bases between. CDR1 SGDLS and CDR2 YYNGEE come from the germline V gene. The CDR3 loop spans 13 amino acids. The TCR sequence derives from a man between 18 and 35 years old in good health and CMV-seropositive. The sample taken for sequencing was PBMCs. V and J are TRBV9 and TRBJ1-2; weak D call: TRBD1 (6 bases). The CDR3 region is CASSVGPGVRYTF. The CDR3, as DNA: TGTGCCAGCAGCGTAGGTCCAGGGGTACGCTACACCTTC.